These 29 T cell receptor beta chains share one sample of origin, sequenced in a study of blood T cell repertoires in COVID-19. The method was immunoSEQ multiplex PCR; TCRdb's version includes in-frame clones alone and lacks a portion of them. Among over 150,000 clones listed, under 90% were seen once. Sequencing was carried out using peripheral blood. All receptors derive from an elderly woman with active or convalescent COVID-19.

This CDR3 is CASSDTGYADTQYF. Written as DNA, the CDR3 is TGTGCCAGCTCTGACACAGGGTACGCAGATACGCAGTATTTT. This chain connects TRBV18 to TRBJ2-3; weak D call: TRBD1 (6 bases). Germline V CDR1 and CDR2: KGHSH, LQKENI. The length of the CDR3 is 14 residues. V was trimmed by 6 bases and J by 4 bases, leaving 14 bases between them.

The chain combines TRBV27 with TRBJ2-7; 8 positions agree with TRBD2. The CDR3 sequence is 14 residues long. The germline V gene has CDR1 MNHEY and CDR2 SMNVEV (reference sequence). Trimming at V came to 10 bases and at J to 1 base, leaving 9 bases not matched to a gene. CDR3 nucleotide sequence: TGTGCCACCCAAACTAGCGGAACATCCTACGAGCAGTACTTC. It translates to CATQTSGTSYEQYF.

The chain employs TRBV28 and TRBJ2-2; D gene ambiguous. The V and J ends lost 8 bases and 3 bases respectively, with 16 bases between them. This CDR3 is built from 15 residues. Germline CDR1 and CDR2: MDHEN and SYDVKM. The CDR3 DNA sequence: TGTGCCAGCCGCTACGTAGGTGCGGACACCGGGGAGCTGTTTTTT. It codes for CASRYVGADTGELFF.

The genes are TRBV6-4 and TRBJ2-7; D not certain. V lost 6 bases and J 3 bases, leaving 15 bases between the germline ends. The CDR3 is made up of 14 amino acids. Germline V lookup: CDR1 MRHNA, CDR2 SNTAGT. The CDR3, as DNA: TGTGCCAGCAGGAACAGAAGGTTTAACTACGAGCAGTACTTC. Its protein is CASRNRRFNYEQYF.

The CDR3 nucleotides read TGTGCCAGTTCAGCGGGGCAGAACCCAACTAATGAAAAACTGTTTTTT. Amino acid sequence: CASSAGQNPTNEKLFF. The chain recombines TRBV19 with TRBJ1-4, with a possible D match to TRBD1 (5 bases). This CDR3 has 16 amino acids. V lost 8 bases, J lost 0 bases, and 16 bases lay in between. Germline V gene lookup returns CDR1 LNHDA and CDR2 SQIVND (reference sequence).

The chain links TRBV10-1 to TRBJ2-1, with 11 positions matching TRBD2. CDR1 and CDR2 (germline): WNHNN, SYGVQD (reference sequence). Losses at the gene ends were 3 bases for V and 7 bases for J; bases not matched to a gene: 14. The CDR3 totals 18 residues. For the CDR3, the DNA is TGCGCCAGCAGTGAATCCCGCCTTTTAGCGGGGGGGGGAAATGAGCAGTTCTTC. It yields the protein CASSESRLLAGGGNEQFF.

The J gene is TRBJ1-5, the V gene TRBV19, with TRBD1 identical over 8 bases. The CDR3 covers 14 residues. V lost 7 bases and J lost 6; bases outside the gene matches: 8. Germline CDR1 is LNHDA and CDR2 is SQIVND (reference sequence). CDR3: CASNRQGAGQPQHF. The CDR3 DNA is TGTGCCAGTAACCGGCAGGGGGCAGGTCAGCCCCAGCATTTT. Combining the CDR3 with reference TRBV19 and TRBJ1-5 gives the whole variable domain DGGITQSPKYLFRKEGQNVTLSCEQNLNHDAMYWYRQDPGQGLRLIYYSQIVNDFQKGDIAEGYSVSREKKESFPLTVTSAQKNPTAFYLCASNRQGAGQPQHFGDGTRLSIL.

The chain carries TRBV6-4 and TRBJ2-1, with 8 bases aligning to TRBD2. The CDR3 has 15 residues. After removal of 4 bases from V and 4 bases from J, the junction contained 6 bases not matched to a gene. CDR1 MRHNA and CDR2 SNTAGT come from the germline V gene. Written as DNA, the CDR3 is TGTGCCAGCAGTGGCGAGGCGGGAGGATACAATGAGCAGTTCTTC. Its protein is CASSGEAGGYNEQFF.

This chain uses TRBV6-5 with TRBJ1-1; 8 nucleotides agree with TRBD1. The junction had 5 bases not matched to a gene; V was cut back by 4 bases and J by 4 bases. CDR3 length equals 14 residues. Germline CDR1 and CDR2: MNHEY and SVGAGI. The CDR3 region is CASSLSTGVTEAFF. DNA for the CDR3: TGTGCCAGCAGTTTATCGACAGGGGTCACTGAAGCTTTCTTT.

This clone was seen just once. The V call is TRBV27, the J call TRBJ1-5, with a tentative D call TRBD1 (5 bases). The germline V and J ends were trimmed by 3 bases and 9 bases, with 9 bases remaining between them. The germline CDR1 and CDR2 sequences are MNHEY and SMNVEV (reference sequence). CDR3 size: 12 residues. The CDR3: CASSFHGGPQHF. The CDR3 DNA sequence: TGTGCCAGCAGTTTCCACGGGGGGCCCCAGCATTTT.

This chain uses TRBV7-9 with TRBJ2-7; D is ambiguous. CDR3 length equals 14 residues. The V gene's germline CDR1 is SEHNR and CDR2 FQNEAQ (reference sequence). Trimming removed 5 bases from V and 3 bases from J, with 14 bases in between. Written as DNA, the CDR3 is TGTGCCAGCAGCCCCGGCGGCCCAAACTACGAGCAGTACTTC. As protein: CASSPGGPNYEQYF.

V gene TRBV12-5 combines with J gene TRBJ2-5; 9 nucleotides match TRBD2. Germline V gene data show CDR1 as LGHNT and CDR2 as FRNRAP. The CDR3 is 17 residues long. With 1 base clipped from V and 0 bases from J, the junction kept 6 bases outside the gene matches. The CDR3 nucleotides read TGTGCTAGTGGTTTGGGGACTAGCGTGATGCACCAAGAGACCCAGTACTTC. As protein: CASGLGTSVMHQETQYF.

V usage is TRBV7-3 and J usage is TRBJ2-3; the D gene is possibly TRBD1 (5 bases). Trimming removed 6 bases from V and 6 bases from J, with 16 bases in between. This CDR3 has 14 amino acids. Germline CDR1 is SGHTA and CDR2 is FQGTGA. CDR3 region: CASRSGSEGDTQYF. CDR3 in DNA: TGTGCCAGCAGATCAGGGTCCGAAGGGGATACGCAGTATTTT.

This clone has just a few counts. The chain recombines TRBV4-2 with TRBJ2-3; D is perhaps TRBD1 (6 bases). The germline CDR1 and CDR2 sequences are LGHNA and YNFKEQ. The CDR3 runs to 18 residues. The ends were cut back, 2 bases at V and 1 base at J, with 19 bases in the middle. Here the CDR3 DNA reads TGTGCCAGCAGCCAAATTTCCAGCGGACAGCCTCGCACAGATACGCAGTATTTT. Protein: CASSQISSGQPRTDTQYF.

The J gene is TRBJ1-5, the V gene TRBV9; D is uncertain. Germline V gene lookup returns CDR1 SGDLS and CDR2 YYNGEE. The CDR3 has 11 residues. Trimming shortened V by 7 bases and J by 8 bases, and 10 bases separated the two germline ends. For the CDR3, the DNA is TGTGCCAGCGGGGAGCAAGAGCCCCAGCATTTT. Translation: CASGEQEPQHF.

The rearrangement joins TRBV10-3 to TRBJ2-1, with TRBD2 matching over 10 bases. The CDR3 consists of 18 residues. Germline CDR1 is ENHRY and CDR2 is SYGVKD. V dropped 9 bases and J dropped 7; count of bases not matched to a gene: 21. The CDR3 here is CAIGGPGTSVPEGNEQFF. CDR3 DNA: TGTGCCATTGGGGGCCCCGGGACTAGCGTCCCGGAGGGGAATGAGCAGTTCTTC.

This chain connects TRBV5-1 to TRBJ1-6; no clear D gene. Germline V lookup: CDR1 SGHRS, CDR2 YFSETQ. V was shortened by 6 bases and J by 7 bases, with 14 bases between the two germline ends. There are 14 residues in the CDR3. The CDR3 loop reads CASTSGPVNSPLHF. Here the CDR3 DNA reads TGCGCCAGCACCAGCGGGCCAGTAAATTCACCCCTCCACTTT. Based on the CDR3 plus reference TRBV5-1 and TRBJ1-6, the full variable domain is KAGVTQTPRYLIKTRGQQVTLSCSPISGHRSVSWYQQTPGQGLQFLFEYFSETQRNKGNFPGRFSGRQFSNSRSEMNVSTLELGDSALYLCASTSGPVNSPLHFGNGTRLTVT.

This clone was detected only a few times. The V call is TRBV9, the J call TRBJ1-3; no reliable D call. Germline lookup yields CDR1 SGDLS and CDR2 YYNGEE. The CDR3 runs to 16 residues. V was clipped by 0 bases and J by 0 bases, with 10 bases between them. CDR3 residues: CASSVDGGTSGNTIYF. For the CDR3, the DNA is TGTGCCAGCAGCGTAGATGGAGGTACCTCTGGAAACACCATATATTTT.

This chain joins TRBV24-1 and TRBJ2-2, with a tentative D call TRBD2 (5 bases). Germline loops: CDR1 KGHDR, CDR2 SFDVKD. The CDR3 extends over 15 amino acids. Trimming pared 5 bases from V and 1 base from J, leaving 10 bases between. The CDR3 is CATSGSGMNTGELFF. DNA of the CDR3: TGTGCCACCAGTGGTTCGGGGATGAACACCGGGGAGCTGTTTTTT.

V and J are TRBV28 and TRBJ1-2; TRBD1 matches at 12 bases. CDR1 is MDHEN, CDR2 SYDVKM, per germline. The CDR3 has 16 residues. The J segment lost 7 bases and the V segment lost 6 bases, leaving 12 bases of the junction unmatched. The CDR3 is CASSGGTGGWVPGYTF. In DNA form, the CDR3 reads TGTGCCAGCAGCGGAGGGACAGGGGGCTGGGTGCCTGGCTACACCTTC.

The chain uses TRBV5-1 and TRBJ1-2; no clear D gene. V dropped 2 bases and J dropped 6 bases, with 14 bases sitting between them. Germline values: CDR1 SGHRS, CDR2 YFSETQ. This CDR3 comprises 14 residues. In nucleotides, the CDR3 is TGCGCCAGCAGCTTATACGGGGTTAGCGATGGCTACACCTTC. Its translation is CASSLYGVSDGYTF.

The chain couples TRBV11-2 to TRBJ1-2; 8 bases are a match to TRBD1. The CDR3 has 15 residues. Looked up from germline, CDR1 is SGHAT and CDR2 is FQNNGV. With V trimmed by 5 bases and J by 5 bases, 10 bases remained unmatched. CDR3 DNA sequence: TGTGCCAGCAGCCCAGAGGGACAGGTCTCTTATGGCTACACCTTC. Translation: CASSPEGQVSYGYTF.

The rearrangement uses TRBV7-9 and TRBJ1-2; the D gene is possibly TRBD1 (5 bases). Deletions cut 1 base from V and 0 bases from J, with 9 bases between. The CDR3 sequence is 15 residues long. Germline V gene lookup returns CDR1 SEHNR and CDR2 FQNEAQ (reference sequence). The CDR3 sequence: CASSLGPGANYGYTF. The CDR3 DNA follows: TGTGCCAGCAGCTTAGGACCGGGGGCTAACTATGGCTACACCTTC.

In its sample, this clone was seen a few times. The J gene is TRBJ2-7, the V gene TRBV5-1; TRBD2 might be the D (6 bases). The CDR3 is 15 amino acids. Trimming removed 0 bases from V and 5 bases from J, with 15 bases in between. Germline V gene lookup returns CDR1 SGHRS and CDR2 YFSETQ. CDR3 DNA: TGCGCCAGCAGCTTGGAATCGCGGGGTGGGGACGAGCAGTACTTC. This codes for CASSLESRGGDEQYF.

The V gene is TRBV14, the J gene TRBJ2-5; 8 bases are shared with TRBD1. Unmatched junction bases numbered 8, after V lost 4 bases and J lost 4 bases. The CDR3 length is 15 residues. Germline CDR1 SGHDN, CDR2 FVKESK. The CDR3 is CASSLKGQAGETQYF. As DNA, the CDR3 is TGTGCCAGCAGCCTAAAGGGACAGGCAGGAGAGACCCAGTACTTC. Full variable domain (outside the CDR3, taken from reference TRBV14 and TRBJ2-5): EAGVTQFPSHSVIEKGQTVTLRCDPISGHDNLYWYRRVMGKEIKFLLHFVKESKQDESGMPNNRFLAERTGGTYSTLKVQPAELEDSGVYFCASSLKGQAGETQYFGPGTRLLVL.

The chain is built from TRBV15 and TRBJ1-6; 7 bases line up with TRBD1. V was clipped by 1 base and J by 10 bases; unmatched bases: 7. CDR3 size: 15 residues. Germline CDR1 LNHNV, CDR2 YYDKDF (reference sequence). As DNA, the CDR3 is TGTGCCACCAGCAGAGGGGGATCACAGGGGTCACCCCTCCACTTT. Its protein product is CATSRGGSQGSPLHF. Variable domain in full (rest from reference TRBV15 and TRBJ1-6): DAMVIQNPRYQVTQFGKPVTLSCSQTLNHNVMYWYQQKSSQAPKLLFHYYDKDFNNEADTPDNFQSRRPNTSFCFLDIRSPGLGDTAMYLCATSRGGSQGSPLHFGNGTRLTVT.

This clone was recorded a few times. J is TRBJ2-1 and V is TRBV29-1; 14 bases line up with TRBD2. V gave up 4 bases and J gave up 8 bases; unmatched junction bases: 7. The germline V gene has CDR1 SQVTM and CDR2 ANQGSEA. The CDR3 consists of 15 residues. The CDR3 is CSVGGLAGVGDEQFF. The CDR3 DNA reads TGCAGCGTTGGGGGACTAGCGGGAGTAGGCGATGAGCAGTTCTTC.

This clone was observed a single time. V usage is TRBV10-3 and J usage is TRBJ1-1; D gene unclear. CDR3 length: 13 amino acids. Per germline, CDR1 ENHRY and CDR2 SYGVKD. Trimming removed 10 bases from V and 3 bases from J, with 15 bases in between. The CDR3 region has the DNA TGTGCCACAACCCTCGGTGTTGACACTGAAGCTTTCTTT. The encoded protein is CATTLGVDTEAFF.

This chain connects TRBV9 to TRBJ2-5; 16 bases map to TRBD2. There are 17 residues in the CDR3. Germline loops: CDR1 SGDLS, CDR2 YYNGEE. V was pared by 4 bases and J by 4 bases, with 7 bases of the junction left unmatched. The DNA of the CDR3 is TGTGCCAGCAGCAAAGGGACTAGCGGGAGGGCCAGAGAGACCCAGTACTTC. Translating gives CASSKGTSGRARETQYF.